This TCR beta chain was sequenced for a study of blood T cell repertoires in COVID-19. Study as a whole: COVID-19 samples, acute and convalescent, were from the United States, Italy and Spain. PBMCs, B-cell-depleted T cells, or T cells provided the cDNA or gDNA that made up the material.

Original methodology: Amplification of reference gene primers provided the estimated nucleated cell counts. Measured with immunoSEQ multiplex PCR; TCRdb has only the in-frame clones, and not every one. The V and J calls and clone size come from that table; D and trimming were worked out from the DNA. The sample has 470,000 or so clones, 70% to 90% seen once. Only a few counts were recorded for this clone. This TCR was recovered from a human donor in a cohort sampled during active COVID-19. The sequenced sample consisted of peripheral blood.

CDR3 in DNA: TGTGCCAGCAGCTTAACTGACAGGGCCAATGAGCAGTTCTTC. Translation gives CASSLTDRANEQFF. The gene calls are TRBV11-2 and TRBJ2-1; 7 bases are shared with TRBD1. V dropped 2 bases and J dropped 6; count of bases not matched to a gene: 4. Germline V gene lookup returns CDR1 SGHAT and CDR2 FQNNGV. This CDR3 is built from 14 residues.